These 20 T cell receptor beta chains were all obtained from the same sample, sequenced in a study of T cell responses to AZD1222 COVID-19 vaccine. Here immunoSEQ multiplex PCR was the method, and the copy in TCRdb shows in-frame clones only, minus some. The sample holds over 130,000 clones, 94% seen once. Sequences were derived from peripheral blood, sampled on day 0 of AZD1222 vaccination. The receptors stem from an adult in good health.

This chain connects TRBV5-8 to TRBJ1-2; no definite D call. Germline CDR1 is SGHTS and CDR2 is YDEGEE. This CDR3 spans 13 amino acids. The germline V and J ends were trimmed by 4 bases and 2 bases, with 9 bases remaining between them. The CDR3 coding sequence is TGTGCCAGCAGCCGCACAGTAAACTATGGCTACACCTTC. It is translated as CASSRTVNYGYTF.

V usage is TRBV27 and J usage is TRBJ2-5; D unresolved. This CDR3 is built from 14 residues. The V and J ends lost 8 bases and 2 bases respectively, with 15 bases between them. CDR1 is MNHEY, CDR2 SMNVEV, per germline (reference sequence). The DNA of the CDR3 is TGTGCCAGCCCCTGGCGTCGAGCACAAGAGACCCAGTACTTC. Encoded protein: CASPWRRAQETQYF.

The chain carries TRBV5-6 and TRBJ2-1, with 8 nucleotides matching TRBD1. In germline, CDR1 is SGHDT, CDR2 YYEEEE. After removal of 4 bases from V and 4 bases from J, the junction contained 7 bases not matched to a gene. There are 15 residues in the CDR3. Here the CDR3 reads CASSHTGGWYNEQFF. Written as DNA, the CDR3 is TGTGCCAGCAGCCACACAGGGGGTTGGTACAATGAGCAGTTCTTC.

The genes are TRBV5-6 and TRBJ1-3; unclear D gene. V was trimmed by 5 bases and J by 6 bases, leaving 15 bases between them. The CDR3 is made up of 14 amino acids. Germline CDR1 is SGHDT and CDR2 is YYEEEE. CDR3 sequence (DNA): TGTGCCAGCAGGCCTGCTGGGGTCGAAAACACCATATATTTT. It encodes CASRPAGVENTIYF.

This rearrangement joins TRBV6-5 to TRBJ1-2; D might be TRBD1 (5 bases). The germline CDR1 and CDR2 sequences are MNHEY and SVGAGI. V lost 6 bases to trimming and J lost 5 bases, with 7 bases between them. The length of the CDR3 is 11 residues. CDR3 loop: CASSSGYGYTF. The CDR3 DNA follows: TGTGCCAGCAGCTCAGGGTATGGCTACACCTTC.

V is TRBV7-9 and J is TRBJ2-5; 12 nucleotides match TRBD2. CDR1 is SEHNR, CDR2 FQNEAQ, per germline (reference sequence). CDR3 length: 16 amino acids. J lost 5 bases, V lost 2 bases, and 6 bases had no gene match. In nucleotides, the CDR3 is TGTGCCAGCAGCTTACAGACTAGCGGGAGTGGTGAGACCCAGTACTTC. Translated, it gives CASSLQTSGSGETQYF.

This chain uses TRBV10-3 with TRBJ2-2; TRBD1 matches 7 bases. V lost 3 bases, J lost 3 bases, and 4 bases stayed unmatched. The germline gives CDR1 ENHRY, CDR2 SYGVKD. The CDR3 is 15 amino acids. The CDR3 DNA reads TGTGCCATCAGTGATAGGGACAGCTACACCGGGGAGCTGTTTTTT. Encoded protein: CAISDRDSYTGELFF.

This rearrangement joins TRBV12-3 or TRBV12-4 to TRBJ2-3; perhaps TRBD2 as D (5 bases). CDR3 length: 12 amino acids. V was pared by 2 bases and J by 6 bases, with 6 bases between. Here the CDR3 DNA reads TGTGCCAGCAGTTTATCGGGGGATACGCAGTATTTT. This gives the protein CASSLSGDTQYF.

V is TRBV7-9 and J is TRBJ2-1; D call uncertain. The CDR3 sequence is 15 residues long. The V and J ends lost 0 bases and 7 bases respectively, with 13 bases between them. Germline CDR1 and CDR2: SEHNR and FQNEAQ (reference sequence). The CDR3 sequence is CASSLAPTWGNEQFF. Here the CDR3 DNA reads TGTGCCAGCAGCTTAGCTCCAACGTGGGGTAATGAGCAGTTCTTC.

The gene calls are TRBV27 and TRBJ1-2; D not certain. CDR1 is MNHEY, CDR2 SMNVEV, per germline (reference sequence). Trimming pared 2 bases from V and 2 bases from J, leaving 12 bases between. The CDR3 covers 15 residues. The CDR3: CASSLRAGRNYGYTF. The CDR3 nucleotides are TGTGCCAGCAGTTTACGGGCCGGTAGGAACTATGGCTACACCTTC.

V gene TRBV7-2 combines with J gene TRBJ2-1, with 10 bases aligning to TRBD2. The CDR3 contains 16 residues. Looked up from germline, CDR1 is SGHTA and CDR2 is FQGNSA. V lost 5 bases to trimming and J lost 6 bases; unmatched junction nucleotides: 10. The DNA for the CDR3 is TGTGCCAGCAGCCCATCGGTCAGCGGGAGGGCCAATGAGCAGTTCTTC. It specifies CASSPSVSGRANEQFF.

The chain employs TRBV6-5 and TRBJ1-4; D possibly corresponds to TRBD1 (5 bases). This CDR3 has 13 amino acids. V gave up 8 bases and J gave up 8 bases, with 15 bases separating them. In germline, CDR1 is MNHEY, CDR2 SVGAGI. The CDR3 sequence is CASLRDLSEKLFF. As DNA, the CDR3 is TGTGCCAGCTTACGGGACCTCTCAGAAAAACTGTTTTTT.

This clone came up once. V and J are TRBV19 and TRBJ2-5; 8 bases fit TRBD1. The CDR3 runs 17 residues. Germline lookup yields CDR1 LNHDA and CDR2 SQIVND (reference sequence). Losses at the gene ends were 6 bases for V and 3 bases for J; bases not matched to a gene: 15. In nucleotides, the CDR3 is TGTGCCAGTAGCCCGGACAGGGATTCGCAGGTAAAAGAGACCCAGTACTTC. It is translated as CASSPDRDSQVKETQYF.

In this sample, this clone turned up once. The genes are TRBV5-5 and TRBJ2-2; 9 bases fit TRBD2. The CDR3 has 17 amino acids. CDR1 and CDR2 (germline): SGHKS, YYEKEE (reference sequence). V dropped 3 bases and J dropped 4; count of bases not matched to a gene: 10. CDR3: CASSSTGSGGSTGELFF. The DNA for the CDR3 is TGTGCCAGCAGCTCAACAGGTAGCGGGGGTTCCACCGGGGAGCTGTTTTTT.

This chain joins TRBV19 and TRBJ1-1; D is possibly TRBD1 (5 bases). Germline assignment: CDR1 LNHDA and CDR2 SQIVND (reference sequence). This CDR3 spans 14 amino acids. V lost 2 bases and J lost 4, with 11 bases in between. The DNA of the CDR3 is TGTGCCAGTAGTATATTTAGTCAGGGCACTGAAGCTTTCTTT. Its protein product is CASSIFSQGTEAFF.

This chain connects TRBV5-1 to TRBJ2-5; 7 nucleotides line up with TRBD1. There are 13 residues in the CDR3. Per germline, CDR1 SGHRS and CDR2 YFSETQ. V shed 4 bases, J shed 4 bases, and the junction held 4 bases outside the gene matches. CDR3 in amino acids: CASSTNRGETQYF. The CDR3 region has the DNA TGCGCCAGCAGCACCAACAGGGGAGAGACCCAGTACTTC.

This chain joins TRBV5-5 and TRBJ2-7; 7 bases are a match to TRBD2. This CDR3 region has 16 residues. Germline trimming cut 0 bases from V and 4 bases from J; bases unmatched to any gene: 10. The germline V gene has CDR1 SGHKS and CDR2 YYEKEE (reference sequence). This chain's CDR3 is CASSLVPAGALYEQYV. The CDR3 DNA follows: TGTGCCAGCAGCTTGGTGCCGGCGGGAGCACTGTACGAGCAGTACGTC.

The chain couples TRBV6-5 to TRBJ1-4, with D unclear. From germline, CDR1 is MNHEY and CDR2 SVGAGI. The V end was cut by 3 bases, the J end by 7 bases, with 12 bases between. The CDR3 length is 14 residues. The CDR3 bases are TGTGCCAGCAGTTATCAACCCATGGGTGAAAAACTGTTTTTT. It is translated as CASSYQPMGEKLFF.

The J gene is TRBJ1-2, the V gene TRBV27, with D possibly TRBD1 on 5 matching bases. V lost 2 bases to trimming and J lost 3 bases, with 10 bases between them. CDR3 length: 14 amino acids. CDR1 and CDR2 from the germline V gene are MNHEY and SMNVEV (reference sequence). CDR3 in amino acids: CASSLGGTHYGYTF. CDR3 sequence (DNA): TGTGCCAGCAGTTTAGGGGGGACCCACTATGGCTACACCTTC.

The gene calls are TRBV7-3 and TRBJ2-3, with D possibly matching TRBD1 (6 bases). Germline-derived CDR1 and CDR2 are SGHTA and FQGTGA. Between the trimmed V and J ends, which lost 0 bases and 2 bases, there was a span of 9 bases. There are 15 residues in the CDR3. Here the CDR3 reads CASSLTGQTTDTQYF. The CDR3 DNA reads as TGTGCCAGCAGCTTAACGGGACAAACCACAGATACGCAGTATTTT.